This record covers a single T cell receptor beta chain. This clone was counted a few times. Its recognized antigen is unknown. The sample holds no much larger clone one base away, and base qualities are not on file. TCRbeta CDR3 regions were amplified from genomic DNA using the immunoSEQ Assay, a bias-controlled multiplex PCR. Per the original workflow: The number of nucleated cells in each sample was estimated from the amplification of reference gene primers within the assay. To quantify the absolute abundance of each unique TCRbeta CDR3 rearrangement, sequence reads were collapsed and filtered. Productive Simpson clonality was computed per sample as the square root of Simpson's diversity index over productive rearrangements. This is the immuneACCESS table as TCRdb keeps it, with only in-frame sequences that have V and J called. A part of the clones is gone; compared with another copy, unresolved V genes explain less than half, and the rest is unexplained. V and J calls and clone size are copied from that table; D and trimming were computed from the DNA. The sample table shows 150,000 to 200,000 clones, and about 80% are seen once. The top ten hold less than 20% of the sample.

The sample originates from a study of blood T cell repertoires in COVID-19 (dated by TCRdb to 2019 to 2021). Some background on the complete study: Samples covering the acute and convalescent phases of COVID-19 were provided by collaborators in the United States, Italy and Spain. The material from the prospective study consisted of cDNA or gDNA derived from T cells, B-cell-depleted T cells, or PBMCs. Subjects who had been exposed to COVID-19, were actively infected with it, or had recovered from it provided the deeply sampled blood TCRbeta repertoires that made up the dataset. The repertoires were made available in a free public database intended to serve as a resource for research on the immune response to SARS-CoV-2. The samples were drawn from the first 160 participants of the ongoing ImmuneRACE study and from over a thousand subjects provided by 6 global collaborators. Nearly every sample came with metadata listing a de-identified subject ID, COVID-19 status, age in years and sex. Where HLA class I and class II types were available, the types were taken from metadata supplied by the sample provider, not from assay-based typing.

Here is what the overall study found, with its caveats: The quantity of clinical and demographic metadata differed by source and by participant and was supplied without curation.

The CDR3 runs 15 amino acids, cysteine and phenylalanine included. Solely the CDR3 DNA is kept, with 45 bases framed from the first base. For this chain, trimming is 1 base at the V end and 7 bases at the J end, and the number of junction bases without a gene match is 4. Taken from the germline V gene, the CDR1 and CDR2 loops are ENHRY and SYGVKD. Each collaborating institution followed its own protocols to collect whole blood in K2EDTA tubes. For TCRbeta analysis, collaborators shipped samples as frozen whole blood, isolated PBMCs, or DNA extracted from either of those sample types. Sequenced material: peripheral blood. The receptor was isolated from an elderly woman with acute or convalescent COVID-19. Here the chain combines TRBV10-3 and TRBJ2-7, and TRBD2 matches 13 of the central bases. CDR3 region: CAISEFTSGREEQYF. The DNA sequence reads TGTGCCATCAGTGAGTTTACTAGCGGGAGGGAAGAGCAGTACTTC.